The entry that follows covers one T cell receptor beta chain sequence. Its antigen is currently unknown. The data originate from a study of beta chain features in type 1 diabetes. Whole-study findings and limits: Patients with Type 1 diabetes showed moderately but significantly shorter TCRB CDR3s in all four CD4+ subsets. A definitive answer on HLA type influencing TCRB rearrangement was not reached here.

Expressed TCRB transcripts got sequenced, as all isolated RNA was reverse transcribed. The assay was immunoSEQ multiplex PCR, and TCRdb's table has in-frame clones only and misses some. The table has 350,000 to 400,000 clones, around an eighth seen once; the top ten hold around 0.01%. One heparinised blood draw, averaging roughly 120 mL, came from each donor. Sort purity for all populations was recorded as exceeding 98%. The sequenced sample consisted of naive CD4+ T cells from blood. This sequence was found in a woman aged 18-30 years with type 1 diabetes.

The CDR3 loop reads CASSYVAGVGANVLTF. The DNA for the CDR3 is TGTGCCAGCAGTTATGTAGCGGGGGTCGGGGCCAACGTCCTGACTTTC. This chain links TRBV6-5 with TRBJ2-6; 9 nucleotides agree with TRBD2. Germline V gives CDR1 MNHEY, CDR2 SVGAGI. The CDR3 runs to 16 residues. J was trimmed by 4 bases and V by 3 bases; bases with no gene match: 4.